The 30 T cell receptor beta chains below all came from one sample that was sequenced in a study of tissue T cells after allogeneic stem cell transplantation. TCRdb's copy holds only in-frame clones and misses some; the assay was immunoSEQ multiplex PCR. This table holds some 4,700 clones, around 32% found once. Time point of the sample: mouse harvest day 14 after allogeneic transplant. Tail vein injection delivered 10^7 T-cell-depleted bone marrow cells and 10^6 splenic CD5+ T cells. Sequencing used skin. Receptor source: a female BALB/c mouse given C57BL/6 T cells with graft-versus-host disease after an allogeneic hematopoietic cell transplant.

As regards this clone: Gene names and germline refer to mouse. CDR3 DNA, as far as it was read: TGTGCTAGCAGTTTAGAGCCTGGGGGGGTGTATGAACAGTAC. Its translation is CASSLEPGGVYEQY. The complete CDR3 reads CASSLEPGGVYEQYF. V and J are TRBV29 and TRBJ2-7, with TRBD2 matching over 9 bases. The CDR3 is cut off 1 residue early in the read; its end comes from the germline J gene. V lost 2 bases and J lost 4; bases outside the gene matches: 6. This CDR3 is 15 amino acids long. Germline loops: CDR1 MSHET, CDR2 SYDVDS.

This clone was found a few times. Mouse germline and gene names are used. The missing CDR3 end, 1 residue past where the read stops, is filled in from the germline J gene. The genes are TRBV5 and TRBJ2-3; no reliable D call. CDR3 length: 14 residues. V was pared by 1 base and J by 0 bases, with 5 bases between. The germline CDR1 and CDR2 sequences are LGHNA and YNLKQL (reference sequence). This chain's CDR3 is CASSQGGSAETLYF. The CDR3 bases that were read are TGTGCCAGCAGCCAAGGCGGTAGTGCAGAAACGCTGTAT.

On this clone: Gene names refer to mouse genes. The DNA read from the CDR3 is TGCACCTGCAGTGCCGGACTGGGGGGTCAAAACACCTTGTAC. Amino acid sequence: CTCSAGLGGQNTLY. In full, the CDR3 is CTCSAGLGGQNTLYF. This chain connects TRBV1 to TRBJ2-4, with TRBD2 identical over 10 bases. The observed sequence ends 1 residue before the CDR3 terminus, with the missing tail filled in from the germline J gene. This CDR3 region has 15 residues. V trimming: 3 bases; J trimming: 1 base; junction bases outside the gene matches: 1. Germline V gene data show CDR1 as NSQYPW and CDR2 as LRSPGD (reference sequence).

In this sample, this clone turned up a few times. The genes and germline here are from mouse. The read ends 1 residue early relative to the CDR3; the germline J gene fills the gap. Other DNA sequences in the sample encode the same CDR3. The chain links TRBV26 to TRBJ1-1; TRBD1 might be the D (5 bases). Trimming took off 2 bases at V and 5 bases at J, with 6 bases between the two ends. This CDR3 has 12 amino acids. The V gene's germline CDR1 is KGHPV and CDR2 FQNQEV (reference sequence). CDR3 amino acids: CASSLGGTEVFF. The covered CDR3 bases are TGTGCCAGCAGTCTGGGGGGGACAGAAGTCTTC.

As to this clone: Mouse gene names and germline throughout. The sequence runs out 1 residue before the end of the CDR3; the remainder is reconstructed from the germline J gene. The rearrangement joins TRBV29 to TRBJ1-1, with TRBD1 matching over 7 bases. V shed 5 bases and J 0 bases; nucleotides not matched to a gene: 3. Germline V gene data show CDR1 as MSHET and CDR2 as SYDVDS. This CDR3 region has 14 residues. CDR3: CASSPGTANTEVFF. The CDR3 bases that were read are TGTGCTAGCAGTCCCGGGACAGCAAACACAGAAGTCTTC.

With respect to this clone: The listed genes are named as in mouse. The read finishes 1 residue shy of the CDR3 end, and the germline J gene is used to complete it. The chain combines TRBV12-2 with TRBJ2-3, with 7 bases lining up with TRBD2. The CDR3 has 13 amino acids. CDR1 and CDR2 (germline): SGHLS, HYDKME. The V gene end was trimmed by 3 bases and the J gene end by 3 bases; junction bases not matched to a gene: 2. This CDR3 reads CASSSGLAETLYF. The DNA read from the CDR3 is TGTGCCAGCTCTTCGGGACTGGCAGAAACGCTGTAT.

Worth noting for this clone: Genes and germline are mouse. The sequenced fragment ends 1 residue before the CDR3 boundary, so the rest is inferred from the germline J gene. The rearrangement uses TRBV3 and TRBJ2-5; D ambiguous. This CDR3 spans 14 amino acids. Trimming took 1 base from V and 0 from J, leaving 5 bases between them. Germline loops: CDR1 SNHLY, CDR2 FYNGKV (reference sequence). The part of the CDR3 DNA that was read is TGTGCCAGCAGCTTAGGAATTAACCAAGACACCCAGTAC. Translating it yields CASSLGINQDTQY. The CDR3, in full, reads CASSLGINQDTQYF.

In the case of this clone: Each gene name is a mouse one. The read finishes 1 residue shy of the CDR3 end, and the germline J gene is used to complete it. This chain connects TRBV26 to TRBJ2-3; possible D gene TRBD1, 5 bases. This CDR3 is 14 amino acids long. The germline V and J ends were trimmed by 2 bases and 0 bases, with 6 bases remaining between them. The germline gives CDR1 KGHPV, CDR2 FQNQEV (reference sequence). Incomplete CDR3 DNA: TGTGCCAGCAGTCTGGGACAAAGTGCAGAAACGCTGTAT. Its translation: CASSLGQSAETLY. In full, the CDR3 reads CASSLGQSAETLYF.

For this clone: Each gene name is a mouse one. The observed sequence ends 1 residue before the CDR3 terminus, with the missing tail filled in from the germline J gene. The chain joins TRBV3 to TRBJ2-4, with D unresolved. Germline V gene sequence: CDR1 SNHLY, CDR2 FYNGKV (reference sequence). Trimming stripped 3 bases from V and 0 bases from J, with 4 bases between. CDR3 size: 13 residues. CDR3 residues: CASSLTSQNTLYF. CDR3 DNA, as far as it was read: TGTGCCAGCAGCTTGACAAGTCAAAACACCTTGTAC.

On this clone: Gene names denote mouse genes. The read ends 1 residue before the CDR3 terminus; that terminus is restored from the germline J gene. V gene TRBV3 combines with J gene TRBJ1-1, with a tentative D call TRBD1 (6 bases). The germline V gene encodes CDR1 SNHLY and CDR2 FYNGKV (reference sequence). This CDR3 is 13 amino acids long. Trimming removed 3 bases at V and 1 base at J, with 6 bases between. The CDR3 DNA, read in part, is TGTGCCAGCAGCTTGGACAGAAACACAGAAGTCTTC. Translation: CASSLDRNTEVF. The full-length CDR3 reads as CASSLDRNTEVFF. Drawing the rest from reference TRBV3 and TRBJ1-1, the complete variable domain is GPKVLQIPSHQIIDMGQMVTLNCDPVSNHLYFYWYKQILGQQMEFLVNFYNGKVMEKSKLFKDQFSVERPDGSYFTLKIQPTALEDSAVYFCASSLDRNTEVFFGKGTRLTVV.

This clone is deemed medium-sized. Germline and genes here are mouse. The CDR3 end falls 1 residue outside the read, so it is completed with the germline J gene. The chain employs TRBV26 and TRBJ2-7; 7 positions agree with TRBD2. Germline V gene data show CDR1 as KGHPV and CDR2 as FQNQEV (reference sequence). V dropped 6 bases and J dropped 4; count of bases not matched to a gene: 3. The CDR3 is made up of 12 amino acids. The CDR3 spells CASSVWGYEQYF. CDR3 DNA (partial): TGTGCCAGCAGCGTCTGGGGGTATGAACAGTAC.

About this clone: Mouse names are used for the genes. Partial CDR3 DNA: TGTGCAAGCAGCACAGAATATGAACAGTAC. Translation: CASSTEYEQY. The complete CDR3 sequence is CASSTEYEQYF. The V and J genes are TRBV16 and TRBJ2-7; no clear D. The read falls 1 residue short of the CDR3 end, and the missing part is taken from the germline J gene. The CDR3 has 11 residues. CDR1 and CDR2 from the germline V gene are SGHSA and FRNQAP. The V and J ends lost 5 bases and 4 bases respectively, with 6 bases between them. Together with reference TRBV16 and TRBJ2-7, the CDR3 gives the full variable domain: NAGVIQTPRHKVTGKGQEATLWCEPISGHSAVFWYRQTIVQGLEFLTYFRNQAPIDDSGMPKERFSAQMPNQSHSTLKIQSTQPQDSAVYLCASSTEYEQYFGPGTRLTVL.

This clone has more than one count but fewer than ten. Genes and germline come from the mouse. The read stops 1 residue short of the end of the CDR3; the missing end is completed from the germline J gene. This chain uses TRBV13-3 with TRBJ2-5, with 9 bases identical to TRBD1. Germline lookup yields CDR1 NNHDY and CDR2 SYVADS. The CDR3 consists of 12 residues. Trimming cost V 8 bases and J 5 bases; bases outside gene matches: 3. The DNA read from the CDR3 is TGTGCCAGTCGACAGGGGGGAGACACCCAGTAC. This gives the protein CASRQGGDTQY. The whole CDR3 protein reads CASRQGGDTQYF.

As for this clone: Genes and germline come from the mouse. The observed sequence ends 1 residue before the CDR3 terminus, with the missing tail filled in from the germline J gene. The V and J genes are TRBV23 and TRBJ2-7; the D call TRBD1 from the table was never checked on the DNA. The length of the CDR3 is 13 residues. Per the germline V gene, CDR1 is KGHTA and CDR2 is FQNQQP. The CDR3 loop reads CSSSPGQGYEQYF. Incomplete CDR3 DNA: TGCTCCAGCAGTCCGGGACAGGGGTATGAACAGTAC.

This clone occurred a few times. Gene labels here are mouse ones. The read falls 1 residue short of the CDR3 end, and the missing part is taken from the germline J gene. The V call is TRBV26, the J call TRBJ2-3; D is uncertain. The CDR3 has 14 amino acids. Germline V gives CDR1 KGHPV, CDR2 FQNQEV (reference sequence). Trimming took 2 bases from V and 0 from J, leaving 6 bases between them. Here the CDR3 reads CASSLGPSAETLYF. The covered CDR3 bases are TGTGCCAGCAGTCTGGGGCCTAGTGCAGAAACGCTGTAT.

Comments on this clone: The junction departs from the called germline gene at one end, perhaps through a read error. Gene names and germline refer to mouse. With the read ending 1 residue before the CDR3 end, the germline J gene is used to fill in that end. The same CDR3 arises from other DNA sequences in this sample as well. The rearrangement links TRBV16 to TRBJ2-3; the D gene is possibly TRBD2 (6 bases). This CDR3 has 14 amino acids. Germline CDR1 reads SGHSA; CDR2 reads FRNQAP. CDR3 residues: CASSLVGGAETLYF. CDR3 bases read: TGTGCAAGCAGTTTAGTGGGGGGTGCAGAAACGCTGTAT.

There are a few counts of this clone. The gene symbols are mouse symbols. The CDR3 sequence: CASSLVGNSDYTF. The covered CDR3 bases are TGTGCCAGCAGTCTTGTAGGGAACTCCGACTACACC. V and J are TRBV26 and TRBJ1-2; D remains unclear. Read coverage stops 1 residue before the CDR3 terminus; the germline J gene supplies the remainder. This CDR3 spans 13 amino acids. Germline assignment: CDR1 KGHPV and CDR2 FQNQEV (reference sequence). The V and J ends lost 3 bases and 2 bases respectively, with 7 bases between them.

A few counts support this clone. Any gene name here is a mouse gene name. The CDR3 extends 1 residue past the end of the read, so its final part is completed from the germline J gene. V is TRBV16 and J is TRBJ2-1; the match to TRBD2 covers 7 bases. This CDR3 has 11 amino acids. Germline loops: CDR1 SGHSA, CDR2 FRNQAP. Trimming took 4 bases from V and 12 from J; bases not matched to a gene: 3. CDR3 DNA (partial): TGTGCAAGCAGCTACCTGGGGGTGCAGTTC. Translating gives CASSYLGVQF. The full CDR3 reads CASSYLGVQFF. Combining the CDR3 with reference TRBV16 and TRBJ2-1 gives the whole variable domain NAGVIQTPRHKVTGKGQEATLWCEPISGHSAVFWYRQTIVQGLEFLTYFRNQAPIDDSGMPKERFSAQMPNQSHSTLKIQSTQPQDSAVYLCASSYLGVQFFGPGTRLTVL.

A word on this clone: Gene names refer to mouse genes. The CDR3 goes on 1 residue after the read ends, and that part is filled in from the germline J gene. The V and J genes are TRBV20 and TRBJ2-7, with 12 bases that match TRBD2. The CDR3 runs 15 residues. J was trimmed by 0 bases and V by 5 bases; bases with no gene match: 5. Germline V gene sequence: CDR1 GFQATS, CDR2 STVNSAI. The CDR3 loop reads CGAPRDWGVSYEQYF. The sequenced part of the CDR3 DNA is TGTGGTGCTCCCCGGGACTGGGGGGTCTCCTATGAACAGTAC.

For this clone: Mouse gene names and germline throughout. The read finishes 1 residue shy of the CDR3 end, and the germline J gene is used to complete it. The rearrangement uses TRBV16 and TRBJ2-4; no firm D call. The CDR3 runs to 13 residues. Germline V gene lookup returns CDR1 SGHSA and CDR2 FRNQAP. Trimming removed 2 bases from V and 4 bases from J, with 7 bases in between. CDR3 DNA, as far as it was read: TGTGCAAGCAGCTTAACGGGAGAAAACACCTTGTAC. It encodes CASSLTGENTLY. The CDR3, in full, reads CASSLTGENTLYF.

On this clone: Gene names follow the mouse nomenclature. CDR3: CASSRQSSNERLFF. CDR3 DNA (partial): TGTGCCAGCAGCCGACAGTCTTCCAACGAAAGATTATTT. The chain links TRBV26 to TRBJ1-4; a weak D match, TRBD1 (5 bases). The read ends 1 residue shy of where the CDR3 ends; the end is completed using the germline J gene. This CDR3 is 14 amino acids long. The germline gives CDR1 KGHPV, CDR2 FQNQEV (reference sequence). The V end was cut by 6 bases, the J end by 1 base, with 9 bases between.

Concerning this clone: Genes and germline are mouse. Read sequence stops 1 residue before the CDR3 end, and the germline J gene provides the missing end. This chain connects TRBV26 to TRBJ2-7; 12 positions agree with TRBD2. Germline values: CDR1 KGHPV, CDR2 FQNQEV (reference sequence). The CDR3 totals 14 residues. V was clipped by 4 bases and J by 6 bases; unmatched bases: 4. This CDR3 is CASSPGDWGVEQYF. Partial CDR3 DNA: TGTGCCAGCAGTCCGGGGGACTGGGGGGTTGAACAGTAC. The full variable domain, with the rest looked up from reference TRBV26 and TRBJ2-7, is NSKVIQTPRYLVKGQGQKAKMRCIPEKGHPVVFWYQQNKNNEFKFLINFQNQEVLQQIDMTEKRFSAECPSNSPCSLEIQSSEAGDSALYLCASSPGDWGVEQYFGPGTRLTVL.

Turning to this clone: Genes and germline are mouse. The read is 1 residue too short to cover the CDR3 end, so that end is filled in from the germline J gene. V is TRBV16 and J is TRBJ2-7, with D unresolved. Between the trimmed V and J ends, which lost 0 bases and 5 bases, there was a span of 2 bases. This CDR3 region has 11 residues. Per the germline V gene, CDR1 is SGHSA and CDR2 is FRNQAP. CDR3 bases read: TGTGCAAGCAGCTTAGAGGATGAACAGTAC. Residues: CASSLEDEQY. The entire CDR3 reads CASSLEDEQYF. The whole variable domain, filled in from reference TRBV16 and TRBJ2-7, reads NAGVIQTPRHKVTGKGQEATLWCEPISGHSAVFWYRQTIVQGLEFLTYFRNQAPIDDSGMPKERFSAQMPNQSHSTLKIQSTQPQDSAVYLCASSLEDEQYFGPGTRLTVL.

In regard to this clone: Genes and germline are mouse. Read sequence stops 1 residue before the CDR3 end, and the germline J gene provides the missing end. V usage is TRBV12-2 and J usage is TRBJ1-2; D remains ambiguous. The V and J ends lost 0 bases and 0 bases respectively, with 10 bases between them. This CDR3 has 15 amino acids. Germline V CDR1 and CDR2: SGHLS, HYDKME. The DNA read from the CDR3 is TGTGCCAGCTCTCTCGCCAGGAATGCAAACTCCGACTACACC. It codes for CASSLARNANSDYT. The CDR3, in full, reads CASSLARNANSDYTF.

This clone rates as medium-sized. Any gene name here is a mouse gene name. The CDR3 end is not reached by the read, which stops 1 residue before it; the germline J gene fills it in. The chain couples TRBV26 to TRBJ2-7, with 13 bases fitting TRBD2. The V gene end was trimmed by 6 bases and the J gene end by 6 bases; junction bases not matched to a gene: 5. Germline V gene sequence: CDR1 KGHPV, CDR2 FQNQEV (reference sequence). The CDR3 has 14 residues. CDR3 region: CASSRTGGALEQYF. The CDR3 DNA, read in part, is TGTGCCAGCAGCCGGACTGGGGGGGCGCTTGAACAGTAC. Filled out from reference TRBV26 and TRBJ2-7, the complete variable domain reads NSKVIQTPRYLVKGQGQKAKMRCIPEKGHPVVFWYQQNKNNEFKFLINFQNQEVLQQIDMTEKRFSAECPSNSPCSLEIQSSEAGDSALYLCASSRTGGALEQYFGPGTRLTVL.

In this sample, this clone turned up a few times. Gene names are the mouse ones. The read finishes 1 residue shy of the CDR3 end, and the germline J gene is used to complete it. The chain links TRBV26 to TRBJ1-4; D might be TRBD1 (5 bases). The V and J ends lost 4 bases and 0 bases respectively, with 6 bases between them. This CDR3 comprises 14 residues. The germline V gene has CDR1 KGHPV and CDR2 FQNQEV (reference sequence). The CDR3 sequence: CASSQGFSNERLFF. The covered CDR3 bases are TGTGCCAGCAGTCAGGGGTTTTCCAACGAAAGATTATTT.

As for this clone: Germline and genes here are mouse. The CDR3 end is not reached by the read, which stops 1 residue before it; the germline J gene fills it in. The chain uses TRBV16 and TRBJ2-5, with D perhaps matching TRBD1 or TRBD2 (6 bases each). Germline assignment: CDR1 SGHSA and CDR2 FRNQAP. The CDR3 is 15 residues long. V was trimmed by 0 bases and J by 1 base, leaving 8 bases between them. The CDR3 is CASSLERGDQDTQYF. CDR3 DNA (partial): TGTGCAAGCAGCTTAGAGAGGGGGGACCAAGACACCCAGTAC.

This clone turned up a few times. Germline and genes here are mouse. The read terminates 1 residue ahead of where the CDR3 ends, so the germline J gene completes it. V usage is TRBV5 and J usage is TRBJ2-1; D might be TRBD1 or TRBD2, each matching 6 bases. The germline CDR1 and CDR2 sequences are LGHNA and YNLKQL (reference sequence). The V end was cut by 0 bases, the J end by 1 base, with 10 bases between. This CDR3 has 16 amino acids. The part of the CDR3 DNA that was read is TGTGCCAGCAGCCAAGAAGGGGGGAGGAACTATGCTGAGCAGTTC. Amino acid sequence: CASSQEGGRNYAEQF. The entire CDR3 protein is CASSQEGGRNYAEQFF.

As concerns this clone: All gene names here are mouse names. The CDR3 DNA, read in part, is TGTGCCAGCAGTCTGTGGATACGGGAAGTCTTC. As protein: CASSLWIREVF. The full CDR3 protein reads CASSLWIREVFF. V and J are TRBV26 and TRBJ1-1; D is unresolved. The CDR3 end lies 1 residue beyond the end of the read and is filled in from the germline J gene. Germline V CDR1 and CDR2: KGHPV, FQNQEV (reference sequence). This CDR3 spans 12 amino acids. V shed 1 base and J shed 8 bases, with 8 bases lying between them.

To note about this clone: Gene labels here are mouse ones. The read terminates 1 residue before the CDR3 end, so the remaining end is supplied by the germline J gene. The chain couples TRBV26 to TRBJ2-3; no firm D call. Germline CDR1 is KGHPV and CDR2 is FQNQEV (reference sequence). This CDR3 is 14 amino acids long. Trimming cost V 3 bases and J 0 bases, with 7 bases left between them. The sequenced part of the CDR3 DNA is TGTGCCAGCAGTCTCACTGCTAGTGCAGAAACGCTGTAT. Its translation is CASSLTASAETLY. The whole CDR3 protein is CASSLTASAETLYF. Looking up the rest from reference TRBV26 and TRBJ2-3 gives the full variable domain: NSKVIQTPRYLVKGQGQKAKMRCIPEKGHPVVFWYQQNKNNEFKFLINFQNQEVLQQIDMTEKRFSAECPSNSPCSLEIQSSEAGDSALYLCASSLTASAETLYFGSGTRLTVL.